What follows are 18 T cell receptor beta chains derived from one specimen sequenced in a study of blood T cell repertoires in COVID-19. The table came from immunoSEQ multiplex PCR; TCRdb's copy has only in-frame clones and leaves some out. The table includes about 210,000 clones, about four fifths detected once. The sample was peripheral blood. These receptors came from a woman aged 40 to 49 with active or convalescent COVID-19.

The rearrangement links TRBV6-5 to TRBJ2-7; TRBD2 matches 9 bases. Looked up from germline, CDR1 is MNHEY and CDR2 is SVGAGI. This CDR3 comprises 14 residues. With V trimmed by 8 bases and J by 0 bases, 5 bases remained unmatched. The DNA of the CDR3 is TGTGCCAGCCAGGCGGGAGGGCCCTCCTACGAGCAGTACTTC. It encodes CASQAGGPSYEQYF.

This rearrangement joins TRBV11-3 to TRBJ2-7; 9 bases map to TRBD1. The CDR3 totals 16 residues. Germline-derived CDR1 and CDR2 are SGHNT and YENEEA. V trimming: 1 base; J trimming: 5 bases; junction bases outside the gene matches: 9. CDR3 residues: CASSLGVRDRVHEQYF. CDR3 DNA sequence: TGTGCCAGCAGCTTAGGCGTTAGGGACAGGGTCCACGAGCAGTACTTC.

The chain recombines TRBV29-1 with TRBJ2-7; D ambiguous. CDR3 length equals 13 residues. Trimming shortened V by 4 bases and J by 4 bases, and 14 bases separated the two germline ends. Germline V gene sequence: CDR1 SQVTM, CDR2 ANQGSEA. CDR3 amino acids: CSVVSAQRYEQYF. The CDR3 DNA follows: TGCAGCGTTGTATCCGCCCAGAGGTACGAGCAGTACTTC.

This rearrangement joins TRBV11-1 to TRBJ2-3; D remains unclear. This CDR3 is 14 amino acids long. In germline, CDR1 is SGHAT, CDR2 FQDESV (reference sequence). V lost 1 base and J lost 2, with 7 bases in between. Written as DNA, the CDR3 is TGTGCCAGCAGCTTAGGCGCGGTCACAGATACGCAGTATTTT. Residues: CASSLGAVTDTQYF. The full variable domain, completed using reference TRBV11-1 and TRBJ2-3, is EAEVAQSPRYKITEKSQAVAFWCDPISGHATLYWYRQILGQGPELLVQFQDESVVDDSQLPKDRFSAERLKGVDSTLKIQPAELGDSAMYLCASSLGAVTDTQYFGPGTRLTVL.

The chain carries TRBV2 and TRBJ2-1; 13 bases line up with TRBD2. The germline gives CDR1 SNHLY, CDR2 FYNNEI. The CDR3 is 15 residues long. V was clipped by 5 bases and J by 7 bases; unmatched bases: 5. The CDR3 bases are TGTGCCAGCAGTCCACTAGCGGGAGGGTGGAATGAGCAGTTCTTC. It yields the protein CASSPLAGGWNEQFF.

This clone appeared once. V gene TRBV19 combines with J gene TRBJ1-6, with 9 bases that match TRBD1. CDR1 is LNHDA and CDR2 is SQIVND in the germline V gene (reference sequence). The CDR3 runs to 16 residues. V lost 5 bases and J lost 5; bases outside the gene matches: 7. Written as DNA, the CDR3 is TGTGCCAGTAGTCTACGACAGGGGGGGGATAATTCACCCCTCCACTTT. As protein: CASSLRQGGDNSPLHF.

This chain links TRBV6-5 with TRBJ1-2; D unclear. CDR1 is MNHEY, CDR2 SVGAGI, per germline. V was clipped by 5 bases and J by 4 bases, with 8 bases between them. This CDR3 is built from 12 residues. CDR3 sequence: CASSIPLYGYTF. The CDR3 DNA reads as TGTGCCAGCAGTATCCCCCTCTATGGCTACACCTTC.

The rearrangement uses TRBV6-2 or TRBV6-3 and TRBJ1-5; weak D call: TRBD1 (6 bases). Germline loops: CDR1 MNHEY, CDR2 SVGEGT. Trimming took off 2 bases at V and 3 bases at J, with 14 bases between the two ends. This CDR3 comprises 16 residues. In DNA, the CDR3 is TGTGCCAGCAGTTACCAGGGGTCAGGATACAATCAGCCCCAGCATTTT. Amino acid sequence: CASSYQGSGYNQPQHF.

J is TRBJ1-2 and V is TRBV4-2; D uncertain. Between the trimmed V and J ends, which lost 0 bases and 3 bases, there was a span of 20 bases. The CDR3 is made up of 18 amino acids. Germline-derived CDR1 and CDR2 are LGHNA and YNFKEQ. The chain's CDR3 is CASSQDLGEDYQHYGYTF. The CDR3 DNA follows: TGTGCCAGCAGCCAAGATCTGGGAGAAGACTACCAGCACTATGGCTACACCTTC.

This clone was seen only once. This chain links TRBV10-3 with TRBJ1-1; the D gene is possibly TRBD1 (5 bases). The V end was cut by 6 bases, the J end by 1 base, with 9 bases between. The CDR3 is 13 amino acids. Germline-derived CDR1 and CDR2 are ENHRY and SYGVKD. The CDR3 DNA is TGTGCCATCAGCCGAACAGGGAACACTGAAGCTTTCTTT. Its protein product is CAISRTGNTEAFF.

This sequence joins TRBV30 and TRBJ2-1; possible D gene TRBD2, 6 bases. Germline V CDR1 and CDR2: GTSNPN, SVGIG (reference sequence). CDR3 length equals 15 residues. V was pared by 2 bases and J by 1 base, with 12 bases between. The CDR3 DNA is TGTGCCTGGAGTCGTTCGGGAGTATCCTACAATGAGCAGTTCTTC. This codes for CAWSRSGVSYNEQFF. Full variable domain (remainder filled in from reference TRBV30 and TRBJ2-1): SQTIHQWPATLVQPVGSPLSLECTVEGTSNPNLYWYRQAAGRGLQLLFYSVGIGQISSEVPQNLSASRPQDRQFILSSKKLLLSDSGFYLCAWSRSGVSYNEQFFGPGTRLTVL.

This clone was seen only once. The chain uses TRBV7-3 and TRBJ2-1; 9 positions agree with TRBD2. V lost 1 base and J lost 10; bases outside the gene matches: 17. The germline V gene encodes CDR1 SGHTA and CDR2 FQGTGA. The CDR3 runs to 18 residues. CDR3 region: CASSLILGRLAGKREQFF. Written as DNA, the CDR3 is TGTGCCAGCAGCTTAATATTAGGTAGGCTAGCGGGGAAACGGGAGCAGTTCTTC.

The chain is built from TRBV6-2 or TRBV6-3 and TRBJ2-5, with 8 bases aligning to TRBD2. Germline trimming cut 5 bases from V and 0 bases from J; bases unmatched to any gene: 11. CDR3 length equals 17 residues. The germline gives CDR1 MNHEY, CDR2 SVGEGT. CDR3 region: CASSIPSGGAYQETQYF. CDR3 sequence (DNA): TGTGCCAGCAGTATACCCTCGGGGGGGGCCTACCAAGAGACCCAGTACTTC.

V and J are TRBV11-2 and TRBJ2-3; 8 bases agree with TRBD2. From germline, CDR1 is SGHAT and CDR2 FQNNGV. The junction had 6 bases not matched to a gene; V was cut back by 3 bases and J by 1 base. The CDR3 is 16 amino acids. CDR3 region: CASSFSGGPGTDTQYF. The DNA for the CDR3 is TGTGCCAGCAGCTTTTCGGGGGGGCCGGGCACAGATACGCAGTATTTT.

V and J are TRBV6-2 or TRBV6-3 and TRBJ2-2; D gene uncertain. Germline values: CDR1 MNHEY, CDR2 SVGEGT. Trimming took 2 bases from V and 5 from J, leaving 15 bases between them. The length of the CDR3 is 16 residues. CDR3 nucleotides: TGTGCCAGCAGTTACGGTGTGTTAATCGGGACCGGGGAGCTGTTTTTT. As protein: CASSYGVLIGTGELFF.

The CDR3 sequence: CASSEAAHGTSGGAGYEQYF. CDR3 sequence (DNA): TGTGCCAGCAGTGAAGCCGCCCATGGAACTAGCGGGGGGGCTGGTTACGAGCAGTACTTC. The V call is TRBV6-1, the J call TRBJ2-7; 13 bases align to TRBD2. Germline assignment: CDR1 MNHNS and CDR2 SASEGT. V gave up 0 bases and J gave up 4 bases; unmatched junction bases: 15. There are 20 residues in the CDR3.

The chain recombines TRBV5-5 with TRBJ1-5, with unresolved D. Germline CDR1 and CDR2: SGHKS and YYEKEE (reference sequence). V shed 4 bases and J shed 0 bases, with 17 bases lying between them. This CDR3 comprises 17 residues. CDR3 coding DNA: TGTGCCAGCAGCCTGACATGGGCATCGAATAGCAATCAGCCCCAGCATTTT. Its protein product is CASSLTWASNSNQPQHF.

The chain couples TRBV14 to TRBJ2-4, with TRBD1 as a possible D gene (5 bases). Trimming took 6 bases from V and 8 from J, leaving 17 bases between them. The CDR3 spans 14 residues. Per germline, CDR1 SGHDN and CDR2 FVKESK. In nucleotides, the CDR3 is TGTGCCAGCAGTCGCGGTTGGACAAGGGACATTCAGTACTTC. Translated: CASSRGWTRDIQYF.